Sequencing of this TCR beta chain was carried out in a study of early T cells in non-severe SARS-CoV-2 infection. In the study overall: Unpaired chains resulted from sequencing bulk RNA of unsorted whole blood.

The CDR3 is made up of 14 amino acids. The V gene's germline CDR1 is SGHRS and CDR2 YFSETQ. Trimming cost V 4 bases and J 6 bases; bases outside gene matches: 8. The sample holds many counts of this clonotype. What it binds is not known. Study-level findings and limits: Matching results from VDJdb favored anti-spike CD8 responses, leaving private and CD4 specificities undetected.

Molecules of cDNA were individually given unique molecular identifiers that were attached to them. TCRdb redid the calling of the 5' RACE reads with MiXCR, one entry per CDR3 protein. The sample contains around 33,000 distinct CDR3 sequences, 5% to 6.5% of which appear only once. The V and J genes are TRBV5-1 and TRBJ2-3; 7 bases fit TRBD2. The receptor was isolated from an adult who was a healthcare worker with PCR-confirmed SARS-CoV-2 infection or an uninfected control (not recorded which). Material: whole blood. The CDR3 DNA reads as TGCGCCAGCAGCCCGTCCGGGGGGAGTGATACGCAGTATTTT. As protein: CASSPSGGSDTQYF.